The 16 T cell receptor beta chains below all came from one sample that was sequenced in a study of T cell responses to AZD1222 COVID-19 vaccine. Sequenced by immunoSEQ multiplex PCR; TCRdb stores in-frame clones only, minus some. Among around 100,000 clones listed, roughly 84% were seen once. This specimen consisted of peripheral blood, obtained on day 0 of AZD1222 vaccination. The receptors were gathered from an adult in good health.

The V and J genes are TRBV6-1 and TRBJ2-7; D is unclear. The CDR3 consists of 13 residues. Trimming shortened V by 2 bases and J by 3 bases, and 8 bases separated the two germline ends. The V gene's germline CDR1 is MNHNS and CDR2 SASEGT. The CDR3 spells CASSEPSNYEQYF. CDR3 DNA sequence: TGTGCCAGCAGTGAACCTTCTAACTACGAGCAGTACTTC.

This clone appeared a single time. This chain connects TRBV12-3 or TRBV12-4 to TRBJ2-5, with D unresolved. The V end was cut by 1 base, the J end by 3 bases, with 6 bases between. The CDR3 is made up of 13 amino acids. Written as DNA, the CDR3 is TGTGCCAGCAGTTTAGGGCTGAAAGAGACCCAGTACTTC. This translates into CASSLGLKETQYF.

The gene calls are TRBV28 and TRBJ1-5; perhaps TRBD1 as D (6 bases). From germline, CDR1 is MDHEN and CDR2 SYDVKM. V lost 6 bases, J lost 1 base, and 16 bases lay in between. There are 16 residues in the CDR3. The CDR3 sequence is CASSMTGVVSNQPQHF. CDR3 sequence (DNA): TGTGCCAGCAGCATGACAGGAGTAGTGAGCAATCAGCCCCAGCATTTT.

CDR3 amino acids: CASSFSGRGTDTQYF. In DNA, the CDR3 is TGTGCCAGCAGCTTTAGCGGGAGGGGCACAGATACGCAGTATTTT. The chain combines TRBV7-2 with TRBJ2-3; 11 positions match TRBD2. V was pared by 3 bases and J by 1 base, with 0 bases of the junction left unmatched. The CDR3 has 15 amino acids. Looked up from germline, CDR1 is SGHTA and CDR2 is FQGNSA. Full variable domain (missing parts from reference TRBV7-2 and TRBJ2-3): GAGVSQSPSNKVTEKGKDVELRCDPISGHTALYWYRQSLGQGLEFLIYFQGNSAPDKSGLPSDRFSAERTGGSVSTLTIQRTQQEDSAVYLCASSFSGRGTDTQYFGPGTRLTVL.

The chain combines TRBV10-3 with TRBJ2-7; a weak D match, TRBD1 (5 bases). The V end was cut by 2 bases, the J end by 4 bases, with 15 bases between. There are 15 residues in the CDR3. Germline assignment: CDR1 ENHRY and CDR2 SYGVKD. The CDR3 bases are TGTGCCATCAGTGAGGACAGCCCCGTTCGGTACGAGCAGTACTTC. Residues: CAISEDSPVRYEQYF.

CDR3 bases: TGTGCCAGGGAGGGCATAAGAGGCACTGAAGCTTTCTTT. Translation gives CAREGIRGTEAFF. The chain couples TRBV2 to TRBJ1-1; D is uncertain. The germline V and J ends were trimmed by 9 bases and 4 bases, with 15 bases remaining between them. The length of the CDR3 is 13 residues. Looked up from germline, CDR1 is SNHLY and CDR2 is FYNNEI.

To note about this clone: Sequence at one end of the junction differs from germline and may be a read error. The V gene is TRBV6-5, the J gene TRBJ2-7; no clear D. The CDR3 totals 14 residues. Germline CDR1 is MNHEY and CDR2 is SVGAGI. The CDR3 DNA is TGTGCCAGCAGTGACTCGGGCCTGTCCTACGAGCAGTACTTC. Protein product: CASSDSGLSYEQYF.

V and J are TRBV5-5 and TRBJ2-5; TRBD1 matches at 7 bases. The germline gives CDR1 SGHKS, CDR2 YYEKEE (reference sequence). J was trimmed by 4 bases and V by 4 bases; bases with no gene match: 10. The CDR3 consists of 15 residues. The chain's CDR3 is CASSPEPYRGETQYF. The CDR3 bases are TGTGCCAGCAGCCCGGAACCATACAGGGGAGAGACCCAGTACTTC.

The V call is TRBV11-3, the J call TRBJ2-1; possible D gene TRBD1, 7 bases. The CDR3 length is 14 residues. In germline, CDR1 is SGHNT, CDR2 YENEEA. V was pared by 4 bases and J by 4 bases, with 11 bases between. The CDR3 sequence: CASSSGGLYNEQFF. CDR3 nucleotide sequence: TGTGCCAGCAGCTCAGGGGGGCTTTACAATGAGCAGTTCTTC. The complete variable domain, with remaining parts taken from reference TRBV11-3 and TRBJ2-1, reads EAGVVQSPRYKIIEKKQPVAFWCNPISGHNTLYWYLQNLGQGPELLIRYENEEAVDDSQLPKDRFSAERLKGVDSTLKIQPAELGDSAVYLCASSSGGLYNEQFFGPGTRLTVL.

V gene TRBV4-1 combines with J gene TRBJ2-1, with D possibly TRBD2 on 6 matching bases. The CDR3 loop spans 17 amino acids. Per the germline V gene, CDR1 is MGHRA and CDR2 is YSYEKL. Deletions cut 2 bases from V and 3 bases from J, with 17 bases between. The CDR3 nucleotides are TGCGCCAGCAGCCAATCTAAATCACGGGGACTCTACAATGAGCAGTTCTTC. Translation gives CASSQSKSRGLYNEQFF.

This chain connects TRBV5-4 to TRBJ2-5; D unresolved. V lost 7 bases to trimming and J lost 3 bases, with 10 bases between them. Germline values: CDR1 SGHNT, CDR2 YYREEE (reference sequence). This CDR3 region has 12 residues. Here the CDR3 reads CASGRPKETQYF. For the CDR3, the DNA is TGTGCCAGCGGCAGACCGAAAGAGACCCAGTACTTC.

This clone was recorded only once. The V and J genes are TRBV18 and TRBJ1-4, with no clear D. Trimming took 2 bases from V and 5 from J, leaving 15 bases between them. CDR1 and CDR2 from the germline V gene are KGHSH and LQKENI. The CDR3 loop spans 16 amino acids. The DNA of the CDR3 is TGTGCCAGCTCACCAAGGCTCCCCAGAGCAAATGAAAAACTGTTTTTT. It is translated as CASSPRLPRANEKLFF.

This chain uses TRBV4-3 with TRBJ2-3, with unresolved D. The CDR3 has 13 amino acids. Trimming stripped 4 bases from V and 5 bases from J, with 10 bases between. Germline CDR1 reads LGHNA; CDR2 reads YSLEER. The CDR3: CASSPPGRDTQYF. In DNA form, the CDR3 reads TGCGCCAGCAGCCCCCCGGGTAGAGATACGCAGTATTTT.

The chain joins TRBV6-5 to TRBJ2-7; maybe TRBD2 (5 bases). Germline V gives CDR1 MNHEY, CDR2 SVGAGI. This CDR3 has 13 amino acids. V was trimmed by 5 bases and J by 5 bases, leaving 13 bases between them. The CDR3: CASSRTLHDEQYF. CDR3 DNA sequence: TGTGCCAGCAGTCGGACTCTGCATGACGAGCAGTACTTC.

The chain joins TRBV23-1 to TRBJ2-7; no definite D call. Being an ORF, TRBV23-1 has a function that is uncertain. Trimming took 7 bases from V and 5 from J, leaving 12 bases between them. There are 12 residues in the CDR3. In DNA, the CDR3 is TGCGCCAGCACTTCAAGCGAGAACGAGCAGTACTTC. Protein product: CASTSSENEQYF.

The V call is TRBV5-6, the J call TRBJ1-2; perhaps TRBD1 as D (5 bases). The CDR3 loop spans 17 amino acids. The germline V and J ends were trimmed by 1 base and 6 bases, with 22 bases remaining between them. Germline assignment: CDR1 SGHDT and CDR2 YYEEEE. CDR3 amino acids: CASSLSVATFQGHGYTF. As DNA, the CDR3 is TGTGCCAGCAGCTTGTCAGTGGCGACTTTCCAGGGACATGGCTACACCTTC.